Sequencing of this T cell receptor beta chain was carried out in a study of Graves' ophthalmopathy and Graves' hyperthyroidism. Broader study findings: Among expanded thyroid clonotypes above 0.001 frequency, most also occurred in blood. Discriminating ophthalmopathy from stable hyperthyroidism, a 13-signature model attained a sensitivity of about 85% and a specificity of about 81%.

V was trimmed by 8 bases and J by 6 bases, leaving 16 bases between them. Germline assignment: CDR1 LNHDA and CDR2 SQIVND (reference sequence). CDR3 length equals 13 residues. Amplification from RNA transcripts yielded the TCR beta CDR3 regions. The authors performed first-round RT-PCR with HTBI primers and then a second-round multiplex PCR. Using its own MiXCR run on the multiplex PCR reads, TCRdb lists one record per CDR3 protein. The sample lists under 350,000 distinct CDR3 sequences, 15% to 20% seen once, with roughly 12% in the top ten. In this sample, this clonotype turned up many times. Its matching antigen is unknown.

Specimen: peripheral blood. V gene TRBV19 combines with J gene TRBJ2-5; weak D call: TRBD2 (6 bases). The receptor's source is an adult man with Graves' ophthalmopathy. The CDR3 DNA follows: TGTGCCAGTGGACTACCAGAAGCACAGACCCAGTACTTC. Amino acids: CASGLPEAQTQYF. Using reference TRBV19 and TRBJ2-5 for the parts outside the CDR3, the full variable domain is DGGITQSPKYLFRKEGQNVTLSCEQNLNHDAMYWYRQDPGQGLRLIYYSQIVNDFQKGDIAEGYSVSREKKESFPLTVTSAQKNPTAFYLCASGLPEAQTQYFGPGTRLLVL.